Listed below are T cell receptor beta chains from one sample, sequenced in a study of OX40 agonist ivuxolimab in advanced cancers. Here immunoSEQ multiplex PCR was the method, and the copy in TCRdb shows in-frame clones only, minus some. The sample includes over 95,000 clones, about 96% of them seen just once. Material: CD4+ or CD8+ T cells sorted from blood, obtained in a trial of the OX40 agonist ivuxolimab. The receptors stem from an adult with an advanced solid tumor such as melanoma, head and neck, liver or kidney cancer. CDR3s include the opening cysteine and the closing phenylalanine or tryptophan. Fields, in order: V gene, J gene, D gene, clone size, CDR3 DNA, CDR3 protein. D genes are given only for firm matches. For some rows the clone size is stated as once, few or many, or as a class when expanded; others skip it.

v_call: TRBV7-6; j_call: TRBJ1-1; d_call: NA; clone_size: NA; cdr3_nt: TGTGCCAGCAGCTCGGACATCGGGGTTTGGACTGAAGCTTTCTTT; cdr3_aa: CASSSDIGVWTEAFF
v_call: TRBV27; j_call: TRBJ1-1; d_call: NA; clone_size: NA; cdr3_nt: TGTGCCAGCAGTTCACCGGGATTGGGAACTGAAGCTTTCTTT; cdr3_aa: CASSSPGLGTEAFF
v_call: TRBV6-5; j_call: TRBJ2-3; d_call: NA; clone_size: NA; cdr3_nt: TGTGCCAGCAGTTACGAGGGGGTAGATACGCAGTATTTT; cdr3_aa: CASSYEGVDTQYF
v_call: TRBV15; j_call: TRBJ2-2; d_call: NA; clone_size: NA; cdr3_nt: TGTGCCACCTTCGACAGAACGAACACCGGGGAGCTGTTTTTT; cdr3_aa: CATFDRTNTGELFF
v_call: TRBV27; j_call: TRBJ1-1; d_call: NA; clone_size: NA; cdr3_nt: TGTGCCAGCAGTTTAAACAGGGCCGCTGAAGCTTTCTTT; cdr3_aa: CASSLNRAAEAFF
v_call: TRBV11-1; j_call: TRBJ2-3; d_call: TRBD2; clone_size: NA; cdr3_nt: TGTGCCAGCAGCCCTACGAGAACTAGCGGGGGGAGCACAGATACGCAGTATTTT; cdr3_aa: CASSPTRTSGGSTDTQYF
v_call: TRBV27; j_call: TRBJ2-7; d_call: NA; clone_size: NA; cdr3_nt: TGTGCCAGCAGTCCTAGACTCGGCTACGAGCAGTACTTC; cdr3_aa: CASSPRLGYEQYF
v_call: TRBV7-3; j_call: TRBJ2-3; d_call: NA; clone_size: NA; cdr3_nt: TGTGCCAGCAGCCCAGGGGGGGGAACAGATACGCAGTATTTT; cdr3_aa: CASSPGGGTDTQYF
v_call: TRBV29-1; j_call: TRBJ2-7; d_call: TRBD1; clone_size: NA; cdr3_nt: TGCAGCGTTGCTGGACAGGGGGGCTACGAGCAGTACTTC; cdr3_aa: CSVAGQGGYEQYF
v_call: TRBV4-3; j_call: TRBJ1-4; d_call: NA; clone_size: once; cdr3_nt: TGCGCCAGCAGCCTCCCGGGCCGTGCCGAAAAACTGTTTTTT; cdr3_aa: CASSLPGRAEKLFF
v_call: TRBV5-4; j_call: TRBJ1-4; d_call: NA; clone_size: NA; cdr3_nt: TGTGCCAGCAGCCTAGGGGTGCCGGTTGGAAAAGAACTGTTTTTT; cdr3_aa: CASSLGVPVGKELFF
v_call: TRBV5-5; j_call: TRBJ2-2; d_call: NA; clone_size: NA; cdr3_nt: TGTGCCAGCAGCCCACAGCCCCCCAGTGACCGGGAGCTGTTTTTT; cdr3_aa: CASSPQPPSDRELFF
v_call: TRBV12-5; j_call: TRBJ2-1; d_call: TRBD2; clone_size: NA; cdr3_nt: TGTGCTAGTGGTTTTGGGGAGGGTCTGGATGAGCAGTTCTTC; cdr3_aa: CASGFGEGLDEQFF
v_call: TRBV10-3; j_call: TRBJ1-2; d_call: TRBD1; clone_size: NA; cdr3_nt: TGTGCCATCAGTGGAGGACAGGGGGTTTTTCTTGGCTACACCTTC; cdr3_aa: CAISGGQGVFLGYTF
v_call: TRBV30; j_call: TRBJ1-2; d_call: NA; clone_size: NA; cdr3_nt: TGTGCCTGGAGTGAGGAAAGCGGTTACGGCTACACCTTC; cdr3_aa: CAWSEESGYGYTF
v_call: TRBV10-2; j_call: TRBJ2-7; d_call: TRBD2; clone_size: NA; cdr3_nt: TGCGCCAGCAGTGATTTTCTAGCGGGGGTAACCTCCTACGAGCAGTACTTC; cdr3_aa: CASSDFLAGVTSYEQYF
v_call: TRBV25-1; j_call: TRBJ2-7; d_call: NA; clone_size: NA; cdr3_nt: TGTGCCAGCAGCCCTCGGAGCTACGAGCAGTACTTC; cdr3_aa: CASSPRSYEQYF
v_call: TRBV9; j_call: TRBJ2-2; d_call: NA; clone_size: NA; cdr3_nt: TGTGCCAGCAGCGTAGGAGGGCTCACCGGGGAGCTGTTTTTT; cdr3_aa: CASSVGGLTGELFF
v_call: TRBV7-2; j_call: TRBJ2-7; d_call: NA; clone_size: NA; cdr3_nt: TGTGCCAGCAGCTTGACAGGTGACTCCTACGAGCAGTACTTC; cdr3_aa: CASSLTGDSYEQYF
v_call: TRBV7-6; j_call: TRBJ2-1; d_call: TRBD1; clone_size: NA; cdr3_nt: TGTGCCAGCAGCTCGCCCGACAGGGGGATGAATGAGCAGTTCTTC; cdr3_aa: CASSSPDRGMNEQFF
v_call: TRBV10-2; j_call: TRBJ2-1; d_call: NA; clone_size: NA; cdr3_nt: TGCGCCAGTCGTCTAGGGGGACCCGGCAATGAGCAGTTCTTC; cdr3_aa: CASRLGGPGNEQFF
v_call: TRBV11-2; j_call: TRBJ2-2; d_call: NA; clone_size: NA; cdr3_nt: TGTGCCAGCAGCGCGCATTGGGGTACCTACACCGGGGAGCTGTTTTTT; cdr3_aa: CASSAHWGTYTGELFF
v_call: TRBV27; j_call: TRBJ2-7; d_call: NA; clone_size: once; cdr3_nt: TGTGCCAGCAGTTTATCGGGAGCCCTTGCCTACGAGCAGTACTTC; cdr3_aa: CASSLSGALAYEQYF
v_call: TRBV9; j_call: TRBJ2-3; d_call: NA; clone_size: NA; cdr3_nt: TGTGCCAGCAGCGCAGCCCCCGACTCCTTGCGCACAGATACGCAGTATTTT; cdr3_aa: CASSAAPDSLRTDTQYF
v_call: TRBV7-2; j_call: TRBJ1-1; d_call: NA; clone_size: NA; cdr3_nt: TGTGCCAGCAGCCCCAAGGCGTCAATGAACACTGAAGCTTTCTTT; cdr3_aa: CASSPKASMNTEAFF
v_call: TRBV15; j_call: TRBJ1-1; d_call: NA; clone_size: NA; cdr3_nt: TGTGCCACCAGCAGAGGAAGGTCAGGATGGGGGAACACTGAAGCTTTCTTT; cdr3_aa: CATSRGRSGWGNTEAFF
v_call: TRBV19; j_call: TRBJ2-1; d_call: TRBD2; clone_size: NA; cdr3_nt: TGTGCCAGTACCCTCTTTGGGACTAGCGGGATCTCCTACAATGAGCAGTTCTTC; cdr3_aa: CASTLFGTSGISYNEQFF
v_call: TRBV7-9; j_call: TRBJ2-3; d_call: NA; clone_size: NA; cdr3_nt: TGTGCCAGCAGCTTAGGTAGCACAGATACGCAGTATTTT; cdr3_aa: CASSLGSTDTQYF
v_call: TRBV4-3; j_call: TRBJ2-1; d_call: TRBD2; clone_size: NA; cdr3_nt: TGCGCCAGCAGCCAAGATAGGATTCGGCTAGCGGGAGACTCCTACAATGAGCAGTTCTTC; cdr3_aa: CASSQDRIRLAGDSYNEQFF
v_call: TRBV5-6; j_call: TRBJ1-4; d_call: NA; clone_size: NA; cdr3_nt: TGTGCCAGCAGCTTGGGGGGGAATGAAAAACTGTTTTTT; cdr3_aa: CASSLGGNEKLFF
v_call: TRBV27; j_call: TRBJ2-7; d_call: NA; clone_size: NA; cdr3_nt: TGTGCCAGCAGTTTATCCCACGAGCAGTACTTC; cdr3_aa: CASSLSHEQYF
v_call: TRBV7-6; j_call: TRBJ2-1; d_call: TRBD2; clone_size: NA; cdr3_nt: TGTGCCAGCAGCTTAGAATGGGGGGGTTCGTACAATGAGCAGTTCTTC; cdr3_aa: CASSLEWGGSYNEQFF
v_call: TRBV4-1; j_call: TRBJ1-4; d_call: NA; clone_size: NA; cdr3_nt: TGCGCCAGCAGCCAAGAGTGGCGGGCTAATGAAAAACTGTTTTTT; cdr3_aa: CASSQEWRANEKLFF
v_call: TRBV28; j_call: TRBJ2-2; d_call: TRBD2; clone_size: NA; cdr3_nt: TGTGCCAGCAGTTTCAGGCGGGGGGGCCCCGGGGAGCTGTTTTTT; cdr3_aa: CASSFRRGGPGELFF
v_call: TRBV28; j_call: TRBJ1-6; d_call: NA; clone_size: few; cdr3_nt: TGTGCCAGCAGTTTGGGGACAACTTCCCTCCACTTT; cdr3_aa: CASSLGTTSLHF